This T cell receptor (delta chain) comes out of a study of human gamma delta and Vdelta1 T cells. TCRdb reanalysed the PCR reads with CATT. This table holds some 6,100 delta-chain clones, around 9% found once. The CDR3 totals 23 residues. Germline V CDR1 and CDR2: TSWWSYY, QGS. Trimming removed 1 base from V and 2 bases from J; junction bases left unmatched: 28. The chain recombines TRDV1 with TRDJ1, with 7 positions matching TRDD3. This sequence was found in a human donor in good health. Source material: naive CD27+ Vdelta1 gamma-delta T cells from blood. The CDR3 DNA follows: TGTGCTCTTGGGGAACCCATAATACGATATGGGGCTAGGGGGATGGTGAAGACCGATAAACTCATCTTT. Protein product: CALGEPIIRYGARGMVKTDKLIF.